One and the same sample provided the 30 T cell receptor beta chains below, sequenced in a study of blood T cell repertoires in COVID-19. The repertoire was sequenced with immunoSEQ multiplex PCR; TCRdb's copy has only in-frame clones and lacks some. The data show 250,000 to 300,000 clones, 86% seen once. The material sequenced was peripheral blood. Receptors originate from a woman in her 30s with active or convalescent COVID-19.

The chain recombines TRBV7-8 with TRBJ2-3, with 15 bases lining up with TRBD2. J was trimmed by 2 bases and V by 5 bases; bases with no gene match: 11. Germline-derived CDR1 and CDR2 are SGHVS and FQNEAQ. This CDR3 region has 19 residues. The CDR3 protein is CASSKSIGLAGGITDTQYF. In nucleotides, the CDR3 is TGTGCCAGCAGCAAATCAATTGGACTAGCGGGGGGGATCACAGATACGCAGTATTTT.

The chain links TRBV5-4 to TRBJ1-1; 10 bases fit TRBD1. The germline V gene has CDR1 SGHNT and CDR2 YYREEE (reference sequence). This CDR3 has 16 residues. V shed 0 bases and J 3 bases; nucleotides not matched to a gene: 5. Here the CDR3 DNA reads TGTGCCAGCAGCTTGGTGGGACAGGGGATCTACACTGAAGCTTTCTTT. It specifies CASSLVGQGIYTEAFF.

This clone was detected only a few times. The chain carries TRBV6-2 or TRBV6-3 and TRBJ2-1; possibly TRBD1 for D (5 bases). Trimming cost V 2 bases and J 1 base, with 9 bases left between them. CDR3 size: 15 residues. Per the germline V gene, CDR1 is MNHEY and CDR2 is SVGEGT. This chain's CDR3 is CASSYVGRSYNEQFF. CDR3 in DNA: TGTGCCAGCAGTTACGTGGGGCGGTCCTACAATGAGCAGTTCTTC.

V usage is TRBV4-1 and J usage is TRBJ2-7; D possibly corresponds to TRBD2 (5 bases). CDR3 size: 14 residues. Per germline, CDR1 MGHRA and CDR2 YSYEKL. V lost 0 bases to trimming and J lost 4 bases, with 10 bases between them. This CDR3 is CASSQDRERYEQYF. CDR3 sequence (DNA): TGCGCCAGCAGCCAAGATCGGGAAAGGTACGAGCAGTACTTC.

The chain couples TRBV19 to TRBJ1-1, with D possibly matching TRBD1 (6 bases). With 7 bases removed from V and 9 bases from J, the gap between germline ends came to 15 bases. This CDR3 is 12 amino acids long. In germline, CDR1 is LNHDA, CDR2 SQIVND (reference sequence). The CDR3 loop is CASTEQGSKAFF. The CDR3 DNA follows: TGTGCCAGTACGGAACAGGGATCGAAAGCTTTCTTT.

The chain has TRBV18 and TRBJ2-3; D gene uncertain. There are 14 residues in the CDR3. Trimming removed 3 bases from V and 4 bases from J, with 11 bases in between. Germline V gene lookup returns CDR1 KGHSH and CDR2 LQKENI. CDR3 nucleotide sequence: TGTGCCAGCTCACCCCGGCAGGCCCCAGATACGCAGTATTTT. Encoded protein: CASSPRQAPDTQYF.

The chain employs TRBV7-9 and TRBJ2-7; 8 bases fit TRBD1. The CDR3 is made up of 17 amino acids. V gave up 5 bases and J gave up 2 bases; unmatched junction bases: 14. Germline values: CDR1 SEHNR, CDR2 FQNEAQ (reference sequence). CDR3 nucleotide sequence: TGTGCCAGCAGCATAACTCTAGGGACAGGTGCTACCTACGAGCAGTACTTC. Protein product: CASSITLGTGATYEQYF.

This chain uses TRBV6-5 with TRBJ2-1, with D perhaps TRBD1 (6 bases). This CDR3 spans 14 amino acids. Germline lookup yields CDR1 MNHEY and CDR2 SVGAGI. V lost 7 bases and J 4 bases, leaving 14 bases between the germline ends. The CDR3: CASTPDRRYNEQFF. The DNA of the CDR3 is TGTGCCAGCACCCCGGACAGAAGGTACAATGAGCAGTTCTTC.

This clone occurred once. The chain carries TRBV10-3 and TRBJ1-2; D unresolved. Germline values: CDR1 ENHRY, CDR2 SYGVKD. Trimming stripped 4 bases from V and 6 bases from J, with 15 bases between. The CDR3 has 14 amino acids. CDR3 protein: CAISVSHQVDGYTF. The CDR3 DNA reads TGTGCCATCAGTGTTTCCCATCAGGTCGATGGCTACACCTTC.

The chain carries TRBV5-6 and TRBJ1-2, with 7 positions matching TRBD1. V shed 4 bases, J shed 8 bases, and the junction held 8 bases outside the gene matches. This CDR3 region has 13 residues. Germline V gene lookup returns CDR1 SGHDT and CDR2 YYEEEE. The chain's CDR3 is CASSLTGIGGYTF. CDR3 DNA: TGTGCCAGCAGCCTGACAGGGATTGGCGGCTACACCTTC.

The V and J genes are TRBV27 and TRBJ2-3, with D possibly matching TRBD1 (6 bases). V was shortened by 6 bases and J by 0 bases, with 28 bases between the two germline ends. This CDR3 is built from 20 residues. Germline V gives CDR1 MNHEY, CDR2 SMNVEV (reference sequence). The CDR3, as DNA: TGTGCCAGCAGACGTCCCCCCCTGGGACACTCCGGCCCTAGCACAGATACGCAGTATTTT. This translates into CASRRPPLGHSGPSTDTQYF.

The chain links TRBV13 to TRBJ1-1, with 8 bases aligning to TRBD1. This CDR3 comprises 16 residues. Per the germline V gene, CDR1 is PRHDT and CDR2 is FYEKMQ (reference sequence). V lost 4 bases and J lost 2; bases outside the gene matches: 9. The CDR3 nucleotides are TGTGCCAGCAGCTATGAACCGACAGGGGTAAACACTGAAGCTTTCTTT. It translates to CASSYEPTGVNTEAFF.

The chain joins TRBV18 to TRBJ2-7; the D gene is possibly TRBD1 (6 bases). V was shortened by 5 bases and J by 4 bases, with 15 bases between the two germline ends. The germline gives CDR1 KGHSH, CDR2 LQKENI. The CDR3 is 14 amino acids. CDR3: CASSKAGVDYEQYF. The CDR3 DNA is TGTGCCAGCTCAAAAGCAGGGGTGGATTACGAGCAGTACTTC.

This clone was seen just once. The V gene is TRBV2, the J gene TRBJ2-3, with TRBD2 matching over 12 bases. The CDR3 contains 20 residues. The V gene's germline CDR1 is SNHLY and CDR2 FYNNEI. V lost 6 bases, J lost 5 bases, and 21 bases stayed unmatched. DNA for the CDR3: TGTGCCAGCAGCGACTACTTACTAGCGGGGGGCCCCGAGGGCAGAGATACGCAGTATTTT. This codes for CASSDYLLAGGPEGRDTQYF. Looking up the rest from reference TRBV2 and TRBJ2-3 gives the full variable domain: EPEVTQTPSHQVTQMGQEVILRCVPISNHLYFYWYRQILGQKVEFLVSFYNNEISEKSEIFDDQFSVERPDGSNFTLKIRSTKLEDSAMYFCASSDYLLAGGPEGRDTQYFGPGTRLTVL.

The genes are TRBV5-6 and TRBJ1-2, with D possibly TRBD1 on 5 matching bases. Looked up from germline, CDR1 is SGHDT and CDR2 is YYEEEE. Trimming removed 0 bases from V and 5 bases from J, with 11 bases in between. This CDR3 is built from 14 residues. CDR3 bases: TGTGCCAGCAGCTTGGCCGGGACTGATTATGGCTACACCTTC. Translation gives CASSLAGTDYGYTF.

The J gene is TRBJ1-1, the V gene TRBV7-8, with 7 bases that match TRBD1. Germline V CDR1 and CDR2: SGHVS, FQNEAQ. The J segment lost 6 bases and the V segment lost 5 bases, leaving 6 bases of the junction unmatched. CDR3 length: 13 amino acids. The CDR3 DNA reads TGTGCCAGCAGCGTCGACAGGGAGTCTGAAGCTTTCTTT. It translates to CASSVDRESEAFF.

This clone has just one count. The DNA for the CDR3 is TGTGCCAGCAGCCTCTCTCATAGCGAGAGGACAGATACGCAGTATTTT. This gives the protein CASSLSHSERTDTQYF. The gene calls are TRBV7-4 and TRBJ2-3; TRBD2 is a possible D gene (5 bases). V lost 5 bases to trimming and J lost 3 bases, with 18 bases between them. CDR1 and CDR2 (germline): SGHVT, SQSDAQ. This CDR3 has 16 amino acids.

The chain carries TRBV18 and TRBJ2-7, with 7 bases fitting TRBD1. V gave up 3 bases and J gave up 6 bases; unmatched junction bases: 8. From germline, CDR1 is KGHSH and CDR2 LQKENI. The CDR3 is 14 amino acids. The CDR3 loop is CASSPRDRVVEQYF. The CDR3, as DNA: TGTGCCAGCTCACCGAGAGACAGGGTGGTCGAGCAGTACTTC.

The chain recombines TRBV9 with TRBJ1-6; 9 bases map to TRBD1. Unmatched junction bases numbered 9, after V lost 4 bases and J lost 10 bases. Per the germline V gene, CDR1 is SGDLS and CDR2 is YYNGEE. The length of the CDR3 is 15 residues. CDR3 sequence reads: CASSPLPDRGSPLHF. DNA of the CDR3: TGTGCCAGCAGCCCCCTACCGGACAGGGGCTCACCCCTCCACTTT.

This sequence joins TRBV4-3 and TRBJ1-2; TRBD1 agrees at 9 bases. Germline CDR1 reads LGHNA; CDR2 reads YSLEER. CDR3 size: 17 residues. With V trimmed by 2 bases and J by 4 bases, 11 bases remained unmatched. CDR3: CASSQTGTGTIAYGYTF. The CDR3 DNA reads as TGCGCCAGCAGCCAAACCGGGACAGGGACGATTGCCTATGGCTACACCTTC.

This clone was counted a few times. The chain uses TRBV6-5 and TRBJ1-1; 7 nucleotides match TRBD1. V was pared by 5 bases and J by 3 bases, with 6 bases of the junction left unmatched. The germline V gene encodes CDR1 MNHEY and CDR2 SVGAGI. This CDR3 is 14 amino acids long. CDR3 in amino acids: CASSNRGPYTEAFF. CDR3 coding DNA: TGTGCCAGCAGTAACAGGGGTCCGTACACTGAAGCTTTCTTT.

The chain recombines TRBV29-1 with TRBJ2-5; TRBD2 aligns across 7 bases. The CDR3 has 14 amino acids. CDR1 is SQVTM and CDR2 is ANQGSEA in the germline V gene. Unmatched junction bases numbered 10, after V lost 4 bases and J lost 5 bases. CDR3 bases: TGCAGCGTTGTGGGCGGCAGGGAGGGGGAGACCCAGTACTTC. It yields the protein CSVVGGREGETQYF.

The CDR3: CASSHYGGGTEAFF. CDR3 in DNA: TGCGCCAGCAGCCACTATGGCGGGGGCACTGAAGCTTTCTTT. The chain couples TRBV4-3 to TRBJ1-1; TRBD1 is a possible D gene (5 bases). The CDR3 has 14 residues. V lost 3 bases and J 4 bases, leaving 12 bases between the germline ends. Germline-derived CDR1 and CDR2 are LGHNA and YSLEER.

V and J are TRBV15 and TRBJ2-7, with D unresolved. Between the trimmed V and J ends, which lost 1 base and 4 bases, there was a span of 11 bases. This CDR3 is built from 14 residues. The germline V gene encodes CDR1 LNHNV and CDR2 YYDKDF (reference sequence). This CDR3 reads CATSRGSRRYEQYF. The CDR3 DNA sequence: TGTGCCACCAGCAGAGGGAGCCGCCGGTACGAGCAGTACTTC.

The V and J genes are TRBV6-5 and TRBJ1-2; D uncertain. The V gene's germline CDR1 is MNHEY and CDR2 SVGAGI. V was clipped by 5 bases and J by 4 bases, with 11 bases between them. The CDR3 totals 13 residues. DNA for the CDR3: TGTGCCAGCAGTACCCGGGATAGCTATGGCTACACCTTC. This translates into CASSTRDSYGYTF.

DNA of the CDR3: TGTGCCAGTAGTGTAATCCCAGCCTACGAGCAGTACTTC. Protein: CASSVIPAYEQYF. The chain employs TRBV19 and TRBJ2-7; no reliable D call. V lost 5 bases and J lost 2, with 10 bases in between. The CDR3 is 13 residues long. Germline CDR1 and CDR2: LNHDA and SQIVND (reference sequence).

V gene TRBV4-2 combines with J gene TRBJ2-1; D is undetermined. Germline V gene data show CDR1 as LGHNA and CDR2 as YNFKEQ. This CDR3 contains 14 residues. V shed 4 bases and J shed 5 bases, with 12 bases lying between them. CDR3 sequence: CASSPRGQNNEQFF. DNA for the CDR3: TGTGCCAGCAGCCCCCGAGGCCAGAACAATGAGCAGTTCTTC.

The V gene is TRBV5-6, the J gene TRBJ2-3, with TRBD2 matching over 11 bases. Germline V lookup: CDR1 SGHDT, CDR2 YYEEEE. The CDR3 length is 18 residues. Trimming took 4 bases from V and 2 from J; bases not matched to a gene: 12. Written as DNA, the CDR3 is TGTGCCAGCAGCCTAAAGCGCACTAGCGGGGGACACACAGATACGCAGTATTTT. Translating it yields CASSLKRTSGGHTDTQYF.

The table lists this clone with a count of one. The chain recombines TRBV7-2 with TRBJ1-3; TRBD1 aligns across 7 bases. Per the germline V gene, CDR1 is SGHTA and CDR2 is FQGNSA. The CDR3 loop spans 16 amino acids. V gave up 4 bases and J gave up 2 bases; unmatched junction bases: 8. In DNA form, the CDR3 reads TGTGCCAGCAGCTCCATCCACGGGACAGCTGGAAACACCATATATTTT. Its protein is CASSSIHGTAGNTIYF.

This clone was counted between two and nine times. The genes are TRBV21-1 and TRBJ1-2; TRBD1 is the table's D call, not checked against the DNA. TRBV21-1 counts as a pseudogene. This CDR3 is built from 15 residues. In DNA form, the CDR3 reads TGTGCCAGCAGCAAACCGGGACAGGGGATTACATGCTACACCTTC. It translates to CASSKPGQGITCYTF.